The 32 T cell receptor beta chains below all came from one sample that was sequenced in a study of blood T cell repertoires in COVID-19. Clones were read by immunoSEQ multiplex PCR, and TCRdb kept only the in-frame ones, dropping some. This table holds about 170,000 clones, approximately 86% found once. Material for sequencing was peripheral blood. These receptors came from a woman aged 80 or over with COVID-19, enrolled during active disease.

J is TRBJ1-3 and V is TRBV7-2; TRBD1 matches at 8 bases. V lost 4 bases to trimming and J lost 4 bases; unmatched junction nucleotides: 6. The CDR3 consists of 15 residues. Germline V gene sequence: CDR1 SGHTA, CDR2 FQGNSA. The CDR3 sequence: CASSYRTGRGNTIYF. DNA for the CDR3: TGTGCCAGCAGCTACCGGACAGGGAGAGGAAACACCATATATTTT. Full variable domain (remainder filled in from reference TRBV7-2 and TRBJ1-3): GAGVSQSPSNKVTEKGKDVELRCDPISGHTALYWYRQSLGQGLEFLIYFQGNSAPDKSGLPSDRFSAERTGGSVSTLTIQRTQQEDSAVYLCASSYRTGRGNTIYFGEGSWLTVV.

The chain's CDR3 is CASSPTGASQETQYF. The DNA for the CDR3 is TGTGCCAGCAGTCCGACAGGGGCGTCCCAAGAGACCCAGTACTTC. The rearrangement joins TRBV7-8 to TRBJ2-5, with TRBD1 identical over 8 bases. Germline-derived CDR1 and CDR2 are SGHVS and FQNEAQ. J gave up 1 base and V 6 bases, and 7 bases lay outside the gene matches. There are 15 residues in the CDR3.

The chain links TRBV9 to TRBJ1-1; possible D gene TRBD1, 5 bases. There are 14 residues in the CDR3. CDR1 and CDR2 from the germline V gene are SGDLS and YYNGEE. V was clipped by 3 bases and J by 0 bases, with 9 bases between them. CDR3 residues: CASSGGRVNTEAFF. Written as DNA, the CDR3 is TGTGCCAGCAGCGGGGGCAGAGTGAACACTGAAGCTTTCTTT.

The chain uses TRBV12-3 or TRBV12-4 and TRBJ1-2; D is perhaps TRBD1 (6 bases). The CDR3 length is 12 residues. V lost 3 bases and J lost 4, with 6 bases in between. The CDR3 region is CASSFRGYGYTF. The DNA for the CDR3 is TGTGCCAGCAGTTTCAGGGGCTATGGCTACACCTTC.

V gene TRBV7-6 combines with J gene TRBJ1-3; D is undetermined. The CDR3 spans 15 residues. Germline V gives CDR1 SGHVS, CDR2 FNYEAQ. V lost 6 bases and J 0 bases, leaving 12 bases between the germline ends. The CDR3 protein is CASSAQQSSGNTIYF. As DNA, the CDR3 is TGTGCCAGCAGTGCTCAACAGTCCTCTGGAAACACCATATATTTT. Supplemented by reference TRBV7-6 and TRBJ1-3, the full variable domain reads GAGVSQSPRYKVTKRGQDVALRCDPISGHVSLYWYRQALGQGPEFLTYFNYEAQQDKSGLPNDRFSAERPEGSISTLTIQRTEQRDSAMYRCASSAQQSSGNTIYFGEGSWLTVV.

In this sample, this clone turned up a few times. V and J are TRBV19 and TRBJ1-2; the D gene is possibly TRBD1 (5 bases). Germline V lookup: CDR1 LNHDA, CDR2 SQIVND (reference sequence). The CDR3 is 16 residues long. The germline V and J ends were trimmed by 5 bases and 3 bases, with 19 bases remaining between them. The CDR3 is CASSHSVGAQDYGYTF. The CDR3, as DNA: TGTGCCAGTAGTCATAGTGTAGGGGCGCAGGACTATGGCTACACCTTC.

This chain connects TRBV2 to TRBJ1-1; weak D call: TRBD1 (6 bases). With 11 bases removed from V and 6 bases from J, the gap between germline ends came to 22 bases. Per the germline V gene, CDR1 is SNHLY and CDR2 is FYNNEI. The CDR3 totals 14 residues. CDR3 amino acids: CAAGGAKEISEAFF. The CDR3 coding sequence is TGTGCCGCCGGGGGGGCGAAGGAGATATCTGAAGCTTTCTTT.

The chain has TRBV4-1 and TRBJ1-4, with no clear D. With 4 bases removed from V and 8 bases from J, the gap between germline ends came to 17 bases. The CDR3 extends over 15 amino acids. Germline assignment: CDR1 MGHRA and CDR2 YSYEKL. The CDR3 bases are TGCGCCAGCAGCCTCCCGGGTAATAAGTACGAAAAACTGTTTTTT. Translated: CASSLPGNKYEKLFF.

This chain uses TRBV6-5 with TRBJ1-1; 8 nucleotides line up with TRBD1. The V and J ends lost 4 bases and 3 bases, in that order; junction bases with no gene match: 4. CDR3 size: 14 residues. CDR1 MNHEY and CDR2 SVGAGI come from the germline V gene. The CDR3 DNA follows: TGTGCCAGCAGTTTCAACAGGGGGGACACTGAAGCTTTCTTT. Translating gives CASSFNRGDTEAFF.

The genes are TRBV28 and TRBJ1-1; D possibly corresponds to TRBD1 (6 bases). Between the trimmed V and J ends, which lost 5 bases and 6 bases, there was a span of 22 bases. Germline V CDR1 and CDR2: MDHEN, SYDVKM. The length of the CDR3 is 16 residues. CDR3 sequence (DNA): TGTGCCAGCAGTAGACAGGCGGCGGGCCGGGGTTCTGAAGCTTTCTTT. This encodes CASSRQAAGRGSEAFF.

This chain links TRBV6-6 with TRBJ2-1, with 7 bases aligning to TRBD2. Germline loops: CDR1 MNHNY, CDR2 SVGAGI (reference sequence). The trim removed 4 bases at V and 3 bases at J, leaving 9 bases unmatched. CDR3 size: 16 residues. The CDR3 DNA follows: TGTGCCAGCAGTTCTCCGGCGGGAGCCATCTACAATGAGCAGTTCTTC. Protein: CASSSPAGAIYNEQFF.

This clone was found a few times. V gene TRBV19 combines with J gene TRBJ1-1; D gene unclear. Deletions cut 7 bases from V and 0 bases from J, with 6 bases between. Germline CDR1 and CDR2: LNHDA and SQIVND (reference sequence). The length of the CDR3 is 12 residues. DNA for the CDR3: TGTGCCAGTACTCAGGTGAACACTGAAGCTTTCTTT. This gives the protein CASTQVNTEAFF.

CDR3 amino acids: CASSIWGRTEAFF. Here the CDR3 DNA reads TGTGCCAGTAGTATATGGGGCAGGACTGAAGCTTTCTTT. This sequence joins TRBV19 and TRBJ1-1, with a possible D match to TRBD1 (5 bases). This CDR3 region has 13 residues. Germline lookup yields CDR1 LNHDA and CDR2 SQIVND (reference sequence). V was shortened by 2 bases and J by 5 bases, with 9 bases between the two germline ends.

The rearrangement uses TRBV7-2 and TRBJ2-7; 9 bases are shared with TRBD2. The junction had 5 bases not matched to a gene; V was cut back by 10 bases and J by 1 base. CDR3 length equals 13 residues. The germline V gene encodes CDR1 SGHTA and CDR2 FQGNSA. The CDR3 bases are TGTGCCATCGAGACTAGCGGTTCCTACGAGCAGTACTTC. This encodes CAIETSGSYEQYF.

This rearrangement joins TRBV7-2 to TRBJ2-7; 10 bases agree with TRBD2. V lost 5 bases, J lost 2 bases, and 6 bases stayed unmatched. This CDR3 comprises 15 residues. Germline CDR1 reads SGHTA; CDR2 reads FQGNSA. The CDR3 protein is CASSPRTSGPYEQYF. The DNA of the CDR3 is TGTGCCAGCAGCCCGAGGACTAGCGGCCCCTACGAGCAGTACTTC.

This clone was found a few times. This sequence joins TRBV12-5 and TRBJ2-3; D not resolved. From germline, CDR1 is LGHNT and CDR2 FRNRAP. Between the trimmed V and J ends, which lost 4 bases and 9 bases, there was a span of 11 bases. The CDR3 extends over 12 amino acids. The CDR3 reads CASGSDSATQYF. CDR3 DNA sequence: TGTGCTAGTGGTTCAGACTCCGCGACGCAGTATTTT. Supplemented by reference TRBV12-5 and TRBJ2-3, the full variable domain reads DARVTQTPRHKVTEMGQEVTMRCQPILGHNTVFWYRQTMMQGLELLAYFRNRAPLDDSGMPKDRFSAEMPDATLATLKIQPSEPRDSAVYFCASGSDSATQYFGPGTRLTVL.

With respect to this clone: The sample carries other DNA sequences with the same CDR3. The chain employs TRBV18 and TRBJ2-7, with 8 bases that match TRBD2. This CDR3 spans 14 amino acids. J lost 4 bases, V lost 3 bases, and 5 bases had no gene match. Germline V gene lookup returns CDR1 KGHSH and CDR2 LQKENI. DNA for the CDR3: TGTGCCAGCTCACCTCGGGCGGGAGGTTACGAGCAGTACTTC. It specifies CASSPRAGGYEQYF.

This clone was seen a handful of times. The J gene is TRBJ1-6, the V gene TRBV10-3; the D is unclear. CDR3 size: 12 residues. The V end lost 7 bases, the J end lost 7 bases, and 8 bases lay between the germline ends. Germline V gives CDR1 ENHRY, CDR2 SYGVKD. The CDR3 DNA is TGTGCCATCACTGACGGGAATTCACCCCTCCACTTT. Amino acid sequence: CAITDGNSPLHF.

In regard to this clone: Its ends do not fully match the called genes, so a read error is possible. CDR3 bases: TGCGCCAGCAGCTTGGCCCCGGGGAACGCTGAAGCTTTCTTT. Protein sequence: CASSLAPGNAEAFF. V usage is TRBV5-1 and J usage is TRBJ1-1; D is ambiguous. The CDR3 loop spans 14 amino acids. Germline V gene data show CDR1 as SGHRS and CDR2 as YFSETQ.

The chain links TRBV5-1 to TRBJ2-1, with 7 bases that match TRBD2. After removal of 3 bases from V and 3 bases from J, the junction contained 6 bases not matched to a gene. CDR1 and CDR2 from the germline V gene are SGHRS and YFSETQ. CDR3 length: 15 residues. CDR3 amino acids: CASSSSGGDYNEQFF. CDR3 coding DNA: TGCGCCAGCAGCTCGTCGGGAGGAGACTACAATGAGCAGTTCTTC.

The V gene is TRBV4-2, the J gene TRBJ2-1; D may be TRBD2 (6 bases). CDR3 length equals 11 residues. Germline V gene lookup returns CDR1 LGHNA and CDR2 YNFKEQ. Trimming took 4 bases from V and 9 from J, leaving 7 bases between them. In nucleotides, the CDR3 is TGTGCCAGCAGCCTGCGGGGTGAGCAGTTCTTC. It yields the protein CASSLRGEQFF.

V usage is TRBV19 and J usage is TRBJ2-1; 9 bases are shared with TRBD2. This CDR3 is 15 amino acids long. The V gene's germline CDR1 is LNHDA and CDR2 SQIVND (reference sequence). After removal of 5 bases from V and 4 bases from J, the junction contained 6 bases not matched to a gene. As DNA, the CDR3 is TGTGCCAGTAGTGGTGCTAGCGGGAATTACAATGAGCAGTTCTTC. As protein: CASSGASGNYNEQFF. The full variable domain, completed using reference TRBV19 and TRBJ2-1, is DGGITQSPKYLFRKEGQNVTLSCEQNLNHDAMYWYRQDPGQGLRLIYYSQIVNDFQKGDIAEGYSVSREKKESFPLTVTSAQKNPTAFYLCASSGASGNYNEQFFGPGTRLTVL.

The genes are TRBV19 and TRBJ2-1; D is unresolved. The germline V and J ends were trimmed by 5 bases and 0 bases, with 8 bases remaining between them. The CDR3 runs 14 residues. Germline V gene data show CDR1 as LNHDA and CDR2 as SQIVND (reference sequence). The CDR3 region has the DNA TGTGCCAGTAGTGAGAGTCGCTCCTACAATGAGCAGTTCTTC. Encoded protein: CASSESRSYNEQFF.

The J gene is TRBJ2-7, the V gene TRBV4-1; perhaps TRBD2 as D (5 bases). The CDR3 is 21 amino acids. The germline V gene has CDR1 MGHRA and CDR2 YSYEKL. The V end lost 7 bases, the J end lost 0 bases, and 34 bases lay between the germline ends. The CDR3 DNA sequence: TGCGCCAGCATACCGCTAGCCGCTAGCTATCCCGAAAACGACTCCTCCTACGAGCAGTACTTC. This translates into CASIPLAASYPENDSSYEQYF.

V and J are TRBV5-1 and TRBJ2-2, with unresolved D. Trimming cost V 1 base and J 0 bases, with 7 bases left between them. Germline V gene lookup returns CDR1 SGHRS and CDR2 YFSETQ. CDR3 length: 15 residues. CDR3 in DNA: TGCGCCAGCAGCTTGCTACAGACGAACACCGGGGAGCTGTTTTTT. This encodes CASSLLQTNTGELFF.

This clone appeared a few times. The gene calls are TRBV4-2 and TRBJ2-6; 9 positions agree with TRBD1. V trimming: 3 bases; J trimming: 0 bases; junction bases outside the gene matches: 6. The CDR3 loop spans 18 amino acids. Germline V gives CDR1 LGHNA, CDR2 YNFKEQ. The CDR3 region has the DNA TGTGCCAGCAGCCAGGCGACAGGGGGTAACTCTGGGGCCAACGTCCTGACTTTC. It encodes CASSQATGGNSGANVLTF.

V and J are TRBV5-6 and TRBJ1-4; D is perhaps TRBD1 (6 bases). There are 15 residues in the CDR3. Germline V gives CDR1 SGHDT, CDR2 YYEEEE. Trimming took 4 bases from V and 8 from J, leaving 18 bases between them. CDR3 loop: CASSAGLQGLEKLFF. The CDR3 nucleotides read TGTGCCAGCAGCGCGGGACTACAGGGTCTCGAAAAACTGTTTTTT.

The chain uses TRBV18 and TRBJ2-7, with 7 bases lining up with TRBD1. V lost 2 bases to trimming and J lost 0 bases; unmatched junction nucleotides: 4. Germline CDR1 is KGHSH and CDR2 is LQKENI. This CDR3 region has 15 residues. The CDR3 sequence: CASSPVGTVSYEQYF. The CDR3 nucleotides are TGTGCCAGCTCACCAGTCGGGACAGTCTCCTACGAGCAGTACTTC.

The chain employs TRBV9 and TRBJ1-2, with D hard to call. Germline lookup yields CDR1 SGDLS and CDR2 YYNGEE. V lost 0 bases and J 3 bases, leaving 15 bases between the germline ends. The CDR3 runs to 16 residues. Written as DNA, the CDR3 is TGTGCCAGCAGCGTAGCTAGCGGAGCTCTCTACTATGGCTACACCTTC. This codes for CASSVASGALYYGYTF. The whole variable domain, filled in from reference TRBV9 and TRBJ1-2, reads DSGVTQTPKHLITATGQRVTLRCSPRSGDLSVYWYQQSLDQGLQFLIQYYNGEERAKGNILERFSAQQFPDLHSELNLSSLELGDSALYFCASSVASGALYYGYTFGSGTRLTVV.

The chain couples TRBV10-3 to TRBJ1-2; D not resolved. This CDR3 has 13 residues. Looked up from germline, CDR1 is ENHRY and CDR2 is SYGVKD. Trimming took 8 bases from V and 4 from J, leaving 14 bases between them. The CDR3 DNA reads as TGTGCCATCTCTGGAGGTGGCGGCTATGGCTACACCTTC. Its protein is CAISGGGGYGYTF.

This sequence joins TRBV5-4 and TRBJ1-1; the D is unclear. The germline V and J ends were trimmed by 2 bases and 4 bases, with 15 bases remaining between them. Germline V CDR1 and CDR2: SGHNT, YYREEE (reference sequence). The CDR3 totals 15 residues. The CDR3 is CASSFSRASGTEAFF. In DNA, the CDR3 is TGTGCCAGCAGCTTCAGCAGAGCCTCGGGCACTGAAGCTTTCTTT.

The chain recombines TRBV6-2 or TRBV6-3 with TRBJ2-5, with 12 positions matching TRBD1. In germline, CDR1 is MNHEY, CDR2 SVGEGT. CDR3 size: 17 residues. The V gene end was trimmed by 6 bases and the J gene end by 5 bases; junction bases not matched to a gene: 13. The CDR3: CASSKGQGASLVETQYF. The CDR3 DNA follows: TGTGCCAGCAGCAAGGGACAGGGGGCGAGTCTAGTGGAGACCCAGTACTTC.